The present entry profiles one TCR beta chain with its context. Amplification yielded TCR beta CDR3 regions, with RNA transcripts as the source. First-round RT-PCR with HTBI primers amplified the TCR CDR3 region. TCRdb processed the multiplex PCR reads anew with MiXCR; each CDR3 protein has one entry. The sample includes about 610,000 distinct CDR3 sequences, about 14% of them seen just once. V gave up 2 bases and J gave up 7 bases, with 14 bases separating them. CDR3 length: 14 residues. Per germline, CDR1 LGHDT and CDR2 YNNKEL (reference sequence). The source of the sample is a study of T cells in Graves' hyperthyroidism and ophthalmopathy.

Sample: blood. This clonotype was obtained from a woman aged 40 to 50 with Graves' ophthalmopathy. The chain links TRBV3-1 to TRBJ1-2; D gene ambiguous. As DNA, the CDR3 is TGTGCCAGCAGCCAAAGGGAGCGTCGCGGTGGCTACACCTTC. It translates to CASSQRERRGGYTF.